A selection of T cell receptor beta chains follows, all from one sample in a study of CD8+ T cells in alopecia areata. Sequenced by immunoSEQ multiplex PCR; TCRdb stores in-frame clones only, minus some. The data show around 180,000 clones, approximately 67% seen once. Sequencing was performed on CD4+ T cells sorted from blood, taken around week 50, from a patient treated with tofacitinib. These receptors all stem from a human donor with alopecia areata. Both conserved end residues are part of each CDR3. The order of the fields is J gene, D gene, clone size, V gene, CDR3 protein, CDR3 DNA. A D gene is named only where the DNA matches it firmly. A clone size is listed for some rows: how often the clone was seen (once, few, many), or a class if it is expanded.

J gene: TRBJ2-1; D gene: TRBD2; clone size: .; V gene: TRBV4-3; CDR3 protein: CASSQDLGTSPNEEQFF; CDR3 DNA: TGCGCCAGCAGCCAAGATCTCGGGACTAGCCCCAATGAGGAGCAGTTCTTC
J gene: TRBJ2-1; D gene: TRBD2; clone size: .; V gene: TRBV30; CDR3 protein: CAWNRDYPGGEQFF; CDR3 DNA: TGTGCCTGGAACCGGGACTACCCTGGCGGTGAGCAGTTCTTC
J gene: TRBJ2-5; D gene: TRBD2; clone size: .; V gene: TRBV11-2; CDR3 protein: CASSRTSETETQYF; CDR3 DNA: TGTGCCAGCAGTCGGACTAGCGAGACGGAGACCCAGTACTTC
J gene: TRBJ2-1; D gene: .; clone size: .; V gene: TRBV2; CDR3 protein: CASRGRYGEQFF; CDR3 DNA: TGTGCCAGCAGGGGACGGTATGGTGAGCAGTTCTTC
J gene: TRBJ1-2; D gene: TRBD1; clone size: .; V gene: TRBV29-1; CDR3 protein: CSVGMGQINYGYTF; CDR3 DNA: TGCAGCGTTGGGATGGGACAGATTAACTATGGCTACACCTTC
J gene: TRBJ2-7; D gene: .; clone size: .; V gene: TRBV28; CDR3 protein: CASSLDGTSYEQYF; CDR3 DNA: TGTGCCAGCAGTTTGGATGGAACCTCCTACGAGCAGTACTTC
J gene: TRBJ2-7; D gene: TRBD1; clone size: .; V gene: TRBV9; CDR3 protein: CASSEAGTGAYEQYF; CDR3 DNA: TGTGCCAGCAGCGAGGCGGGGACAGGGGCCTACGAGCAGTACTTC
J gene: TRBJ1-2; D gene: .; clone size: few; V gene: TRBV30; CDR3 protein: CAWTRDLNYGYTF; CDR3 DNA: TGTGCCTGGACCCGGGACCTTAACTATGGCTACACCTTC
J gene: TRBJ2-1; D gene: .; clone size: .; V gene: TRBV21-1; CDR3 protein: CASSPWTGVENEQFF; CDR3 DNA: TGTGCCAGCAGCCCGTGGACAGGGGTTGAAAATGAGCAGTTCTTC
J gene: TRBJ2-6; D gene: .; clone size: few; V gene: TRBV9; CDR3 protein: CASSAGTLGANVLTF; CDR3 DNA: TGTGCCAGCAGCGCCGGGACTCTTGGGGCCAACGTCCTGACTTTC
J gene: TRBJ1-2; D gene: .; clone size: few; V gene: TRBV5-1; CDR3 protein: CASNDQEAGYTF; CDR3 DNA: TGCGCCAGCAACGACCAGGAGGCCGGCTACACCTTC
J gene: TRBJ2-3; D gene: TRBD2; clone size: once; V gene: TRBV29-1; CDR3 protein: CSGNGLAGVNTQYF; CDR3 DNA: TGCAGCGGTAATGGACTAGCGGGGGTGAATACGCAGTATTTT
J gene: TRBJ1-2; D gene: TRBD1; clone size: .; V gene: TRBV15; CDR3 protein: CATSGPGQNYGYTF; CDR3 DNA: TGTGCCACCAGCGGACCGGGACAGAACTATGGCTACACCTTC
J gene: TRBJ1-4; D gene: TRBD1; clone size: .; V gene: TRBV25-1; CDR3 protein: CASRNTGQGGKLFF; CDR3 DNA: TGTGCCAGCAGAAACACGGGACAGGGAGGAAAACTGTTTTTT
J gene: TRBJ2-2; D gene: .; clone size: .; V gene: TRBV5-1; CDR3 protein: CASSQPRGELFF; CDR3 DNA: TGCGCCAGTTCACAACCCCGCGGGGAGCTGTTTTTT
J gene: TRBJ2-7; D gene: TRBD2; clone size: .; V gene: TRBV5-6; CDR3 protein: CASSLITGGYEQYF; CDR3 DNA: TGTGCCAGCAGCTTAATAACGGGGGGCTACGAGCAGTACTTC
J gene: TRBJ2-2; D gene: .; clone size: few; V gene: TRBV6-5; CDR3 protein: CASSFDSNTGELFF; CDR3 DNA: TGTGCCAGCAGTTTCGACAGCAATACCGGGGAGCTGTTTTTT
J gene: TRBJ2-1; D gene: TRBD2; clone size: .; V gene: TRBV29-1; CDR3 protein: CSKTSGSYNEQFF; CDR3 DNA: TGCAGCAAAACTAGCGGAAGCTACAATGAGCAGTTCTTC
J gene: TRBJ2-7; D gene: TRBD1; clone size: .; V gene: TRBV6-1; CDR3 protein: CASSDTGTGGREQYF; CDR3 DNA: TGTGCCAGCAGTGACACCGGGACAGGGGGGAGGGAGCAGTACTTC
J gene: TRBJ1-6; D gene: TRBD1; clone size: .; V gene: TRBV10-3; CDR3 protein: CAISEGQGGSSPLHF; CDR3 DNA: TGTGCCATCAGTGAGGGACAGGGAGGGAGTTCACCCCTCCACTTT
J gene: TRBJ2-4; D gene: .; clone size: .; V gene: TRBV30; CDR3 protein: CAWGGYNENIQYF; CDR3 DNA: TGTGCCTGGGGGGGATACAACGAGAACATTCAGTACTTC
J gene: TRBJ2-1; D gene: TRBD2; clone size: few; V gene: TRBV5-1; CDR3 protein: CASSLVAGFNNEQFF; CDR3 DNA: TGCGCCAGCAGCTTGGTAGCGGGGTTTAACAATGAGCAGTTCTTC
J gene: TRBJ2-4; D gene: TRBD2; clone size: .; V gene: TRBV4-3; CDR3 protein: CASSQGGASGAKNIQYF; CDR3 DNA: TGCGCCAGCAGCCAAGGTGGAGCTAGCGGGGCCAAAAACATTCAGTACTTC
J gene: TRBJ2-3; D gene: TRBD1; clone size: .; V gene: TRBV14; CDR3 protein: CASSPYRGASTDTQYF; CDR3 DNA: TGTGCCAGCAGCCCCTACAGGGGAGCCAGCACAGATACGCAGTATTTT
J gene: TRBJ2-7; D gene: .; clone size: few; V gene: TRBV6-1; CDR3 protein: CASSDRWSSYEQYF; CDR3 DNA: TGTGCCAGCAGTGACAGGTGGAGCTCCTACGAGCAGTACTTC
J gene: TRBJ1-2; D gene: .; clone size: .; V gene: TRBV25-1; CDR3 protein: CASSDIGGYTF; CDR3 DNA: TGTGCCAGCAGTGATATCGGGGGCTACACCTTC
J gene: TRBJ2-1; D gene: .; clone size: few; V gene: TRBV9; CDR3 protein: CASSVIPKNYNEQFF; CDR3 DNA: TGTGCCAGCAGCGTTATACCCAAGAACTACAATGAGCAGTTCTTC
J gene: TRBJ2-7; D gene: .; clone size: .; V gene: TRBV29-1; CDR3 protein: CSVGEVGRSEQYF; CDR3 DNA: TGCAGCGTTGGGGAGGTTGGAAGGAGTGAGCAGTACTTC
J gene: TRBJ1-5; D gene: .; clone size: .; V gene: TRBV6-5; CDR3 protein: CASSLRRPGNQPQHF; CDR3 DNA: TGTGCCAGCAGCCTCAGGCGGCCCGGCAATCAGCCCCAGCATTTT
J gene: TRBJ2-5; D gene: TRBD2; clone size: few; V gene: TRBV4-1; CDR3 protein: CASSSNDGTMETQYF; CDR3 DNA: TGCGCCAGCAGCTCAAACGACGGGACTATGGAGACCCAGTACTTC
J gene: TRBJ1-2; D gene: .; clone size: .; V gene: TRBV29-1; CDR3 protein: CSVRTADYGYTF; CDR3 DNA: TGCAGCGTTCGGACGGCTGACTATGGCTACACCTTC
J gene: TRBJ2-7; D gene: .; clone size: .; V gene: TRBV7-2; CDR3 protein: CASSFGRVSYEQYF; CDR3 DNA: TGTGCCAGCAGCTTTGGCAGGGTTTCCTACGAGCAGTACTTC
J gene: TRBJ2-7; D gene: .; clone size: .; V gene: TRBV5-1; CDR3 protein: CASRYSAQGTYEQYF; CDR3 DNA: TGCGCCAGCAGGTACTCAGCCCAGGGCACATACGAGCAGTACTTC
J gene: TRBJ2-2; D gene: .; clone size: .; V gene: TRBV29-1; CDR3 protein: CSVDSGGAPGELFF; CDR3 DNA: TGCAGCGTTGACTCTGGGGGGGCGCCCGGGGAGCTGTTTTTT
J gene: TRBJ2-5; D gene: .; clone size: .; V gene: TRBV19; CDR3 protein: CASSMRGRSETQYF; CDR3 DNA: TGTGCCAGTAGTATGAGGGGGAGGTCAGAGACCCAGTACTTC
J gene: TRBJ2-7; D gene: TRBD2; clone size: .; V gene: TRBV29-1; CDR3 protein: CSVDPIGTSGGNPYEQYF; CDR3 DNA: TGCAGCGTTGACCCGATCGGGACTAGCGGGGGGAACCCCTACGAGCAGTACTTC
J gene: TRBJ2-3; D gene: TRBD1; clone size: few; V gene: TRBV19; CDR3 protein: CASSIGGRTDTQYF; CDR3 DNA: TGTGCCAGTAGCATAGGGGGCCGGACAGATACGCAGTATTTT
J gene: TRBJ2-1; D gene: TRBD1; clone size: .; V gene: TRBV30; CDR3 protein: CAWRRDRGRDEQFF; CDR3 DNA: TGTGCCTGGAGACGGGACAGGGGACGGGATGAGCAGTTCTTC
J gene: TRBJ1-1; D gene: .; clone size: few; V gene: TRBV7-8; CDR3 protein: CASSPRHRRLNTEAFF; CDR3 DNA: TGTGCCAGCAGCCCCCGGCATCGGCGGTTGAACACTGAAGCTTTCTTT
J gene: TRBJ1-2; D gene: TRBD1; clone size: .; V gene: TRBV2; CDR3 protein: CASRTGTGHGYTF; CDR3 DNA: TGTGCCAGCAGGACGGGGACAGGCCATGGCTACACCTTC
J gene: TRBJ2-2; D gene: .; clone size: .; V gene: TRBV29-1; CDR3 protein: CSVGFMPLRELFF; CDR3 DNA: TGCAGCGTTGGATTTATGCCCCTAAGGGAGCTGTTTTTT
J gene: TRBJ2-1; D gene: .; clone size: few; V gene: TRBV4-3; CDR3 protein: CASSQVGRYNEQFF; CDR3 DNA: TGCGCCAGCAGCCAAGTGGGCAGGTACAATGAGCAGTTCTTC
J gene: TRBJ2-6; D gene: .; clone size: .; V gene: TRBV5-1; CDR3 protein: CASSQPTQGEANVLTF; CDR3 DNA: TGCGCCAGCAGCCAACCCACGCAAGGGGAGGCCAACGTCCTGACTTTC
J gene: TRBJ1-6; D gene: .; clone size: .; V gene: TRBV2; CDR3 protein: CASLRTAGGNSPLHF; CDR3 DNA: TGTGCCAGCCTGAGGACGGCCGGAGGGAATTCACCCCTCCACTTT
J gene: TRBJ2-7; D gene: .; clone size: once; V gene: TRBV15; CDR3 protein: CATSRAGIYEQYF; CDR3 DNA: TGTGCCACCAGCAGAGCAGGAATTTACGAGCAGTACTTC
J gene: TRBJ1-1; D gene: .; clone size: few; V gene: TRBV19; CDR3 protein: CASSGRQVGPYEAFF; CDR3 DNA: TGTGCCAGTAGTGGAAGACAGGTTGGGCCTTATGAAGCTTTCTTT
J gene: TRBJ2-7; D gene: .; clone size: .; V gene: TRBV2; CDR3 protein: CASSAGVSYEQYF; CDR3 DNA: TGTGCCAGCAGTGCCGGGGTCTCCTACGAGCAGTACTTC
J gene: TRBJ2-2; D gene: .; clone size: .; V gene: TRBV7-9; CDR3 protein: CASSPTNTGELFF; CDR3 DNA: TGTGCCAGCAGCCCGACTAACACCGGGGAGCTGTTTTTT
J gene: TRBJ1-1; D gene: .; clone size: once; V gene: TRBV30; CDR3 protein: CAWNLQANTEAFF; CDR3 DNA: TGTGCCTGGAATTTACAGGCGAACACTGAAGCTTTCTTT
J gene: TRBJ2-5; D gene: .; clone size: few; V gene: TRBV29-1; CDR3 protein: CSVRQETQYF; CDR3 DNA: TGCAGCGTACGTCAAGAGACCCAGTACTTC